This TCR beta chain comes out of a study of blood T cells in healthy people across ages. Roughly 10 milliliters of peripheral blood were drawn from each donor. CDR3 length: 16 residues. CDR1 and CDR2 from the germline V gene are MNHEY and SVGEGT. The trim removed 0 bases at V and 2 bases at J, leaving 3 bases unmatched. Using a J-beta primer mix together with a sample-barcoded 5' primer, a second PCR was run for roughly 6 to 11 cycles. TCRdb reprocessed the 5' RACE reads with MiXCR, giving one entry per CDR3 protein. The table lists around 900,000 distinct CDR3 sequences, just over 50% of them singletons. A word on this clonotype: Its antigen is as yet unknown.

Study conclusions and caveats: A roughly linear age-dependent decrease characterized TCR beta diversity per million T cells.

What was sequenced was blood. This TCR was recovered from an older woman in good health. This rearrangement joins TRBV6-2 or TRBV6-3 to TRBJ2-1; 8 nucleotides align to TRBD2. CDR3 loop: CASSYSPAGAYNEQFF. CDR3 nucleotide sequence: TGTGCCAGCAGTTACTCGCCAGCGGGAGCCTACAATGAGCAGTTCTTC.